This paragraph covers one T cell receptor beta chain sequence. The record originates from a study of radiotherapy plus CTLA-4 blockade in lung cancer. Using immunoSEQ multiplex PCR, the repertoire was profiled, and TCRdb retains in-frame clones only, with some absent. The sample lists more than 95,000 clones; approximately 72% were seen once. V lost 3 bases and J lost 4, with 19 bases in between. The CDR3 covers 16 residues. From germline, CDR1 is SGHKS and CDR2 YYEKEE (reference sequence). The input for sequencing was peripheral blood, taken from a patient treated with radiotherapy plus ipilimumab. This rearrangement joins TRBV5-5 to TRBJ1-2; perhaps TRBD1 as D (5 bases). The sequence was obtained from a human donor with non-small cell lung cancer who had a partial response to radiotherapy plus ipilimumab. Some clones in this sample may be carry-over from other donors' samples. This chain's CDR3 is CASSSLDGGGGYGYTF. CDR3 in DNA: TGTGCCAGCAGCTCCCTAGACGGGGGTGGAGGCTATGGCTACACCTTC.